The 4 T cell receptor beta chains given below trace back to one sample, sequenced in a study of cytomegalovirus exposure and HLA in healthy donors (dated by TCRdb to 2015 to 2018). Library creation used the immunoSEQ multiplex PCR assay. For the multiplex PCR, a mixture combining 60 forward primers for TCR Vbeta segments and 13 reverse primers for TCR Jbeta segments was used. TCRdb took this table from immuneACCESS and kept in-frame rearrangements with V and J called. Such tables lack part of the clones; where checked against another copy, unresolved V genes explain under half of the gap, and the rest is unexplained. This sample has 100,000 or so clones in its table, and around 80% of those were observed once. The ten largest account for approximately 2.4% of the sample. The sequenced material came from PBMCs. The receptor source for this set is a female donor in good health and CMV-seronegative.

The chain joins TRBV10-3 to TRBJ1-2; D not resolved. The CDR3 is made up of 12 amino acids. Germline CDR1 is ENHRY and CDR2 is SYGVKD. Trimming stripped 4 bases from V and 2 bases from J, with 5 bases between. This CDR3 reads CAISGQNYGYTF. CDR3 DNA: TGTGCCATCAGTGGTCAGAACTATGGCTACACCTTC.

CDR3 DNA sequence: TGTGCCAGCGTGCGAATGGATCTCTTCTCCCGGGTCCACGAGCAGTACTTC. Amino acids: CASVRMDLFSRVHEQYF. The chain uses TRBV27 and TRBJ2-7, with D unclear. The germline gives CDR1 MNHEY, CDR2 SMNVEV (reference sequence). V was shortened by 8 bases and J by 5 bases, with 28 bases between the two germline ends. There are 17 residues in the CDR3.

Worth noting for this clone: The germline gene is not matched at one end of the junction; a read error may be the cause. CDR3 in DNA: TGCGCCAGCAGCTCTACCGGGACAGGGGGCTACGAGCAGTGCTTC. Translating it yields CASSSTGTGGYEQCF. This chain joins TRBV5-1 and TRBJ2-7; 12 bases align to TRBD1. Germline V CDR1 and CDR2: SGHRS, YFSETQ. CDR3 size: 15 residues.

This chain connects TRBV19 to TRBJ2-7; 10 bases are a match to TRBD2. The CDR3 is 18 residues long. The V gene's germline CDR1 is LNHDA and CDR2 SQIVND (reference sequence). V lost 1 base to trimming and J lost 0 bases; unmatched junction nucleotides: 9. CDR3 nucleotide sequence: TGTGCCAGTAGTATAGGCCCCATGAGCGGGGGGGCCTCCTACGAGCAGTACTTC. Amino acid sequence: CASSIGPMSGGASYEQYF.